This TCR beta chain is from a study of blood T cell repertoires in COVID-19. Original analysis: Cell counts per sample came from amplifying reference gene primers. Clones were sequenced by immunoSEQ multiplex PCR, and TCRdb holds only the in-frame ones, with some missing. The DNA gave D and trimming, while V, J and clone size come from that table. The top ten clones hold approximately 10% of a sample with around 100,000 clones, around 87% of them seen once. CDR3 length: 15 residues. The trim removed 3 bases at V and 5 bases at J, leaving 12 bases unmatched. Germline V gene sequence: CDR1 DFQATT, CDR2 SNEGSKA (reference sequence).

The genes are TRBV20-1 and TRBJ1-1; 7 bases align to TRBD1. This TCR derives from a woman in her 30s with acute or convalescent COVID-19. Sequenced input: peripheral blood. CDR3 sequence: CSASQAGGPATEAFF. CDR3 DNA: TGCAGTGCTAGTCAGGCAGGGGGTCCGGCGACTGAAGCTTTCTTT.